This T cell receptor beta chain was found in a study of technical replicates of blood from a handful of donors. Clones were read by immunoSEQ multiplex PCR, and TCRdb kept only the in-frame ones, dropping some. This sample carries some 60,000 clones, 80% to 90% of them seen once, and the ten largest clones take roughly 5.6%. The sample consisted of PBMCs. This TCR derives from a human donor in good health. Some clones in this sample may be carry-over from other donors' samples.

The CDR3 loop reads CASRGDRDYEQYF. The CDR3 DNA reads as TGCGCCAGCAGGGGGGACAGGGACTACGAGCAGTACTTC. The rearrangement joins TRBV23-1 to TRBJ2-7; 9 bases are a match to TRBD1. TRBV23-1 is an open reading frame, and its role is uncertain. This CDR3 region has 13 residues. V lost 6 bases, J lost 3 bases, and 3 bases stayed unmatched.